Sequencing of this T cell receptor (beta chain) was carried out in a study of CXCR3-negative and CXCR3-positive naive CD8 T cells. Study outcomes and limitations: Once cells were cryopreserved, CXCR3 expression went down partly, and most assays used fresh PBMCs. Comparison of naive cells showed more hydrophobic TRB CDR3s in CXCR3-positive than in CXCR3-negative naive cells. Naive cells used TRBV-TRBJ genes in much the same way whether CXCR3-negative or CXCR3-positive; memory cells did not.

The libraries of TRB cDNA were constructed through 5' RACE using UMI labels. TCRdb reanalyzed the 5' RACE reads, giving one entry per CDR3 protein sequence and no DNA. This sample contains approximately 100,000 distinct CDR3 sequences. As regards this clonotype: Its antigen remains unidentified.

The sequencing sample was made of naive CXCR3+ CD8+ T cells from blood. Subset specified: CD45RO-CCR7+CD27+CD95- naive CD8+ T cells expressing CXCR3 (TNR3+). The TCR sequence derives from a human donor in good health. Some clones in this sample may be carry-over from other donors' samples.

CDR3 protein: CASSNILGANVLTF. The rearrangement joins TRBV19 to TRBJ2-6. The CDR3 is made up of 14 amino acids. Per the germline V gene, CDR1 is LNHDA and CDR2 is SQIVND (reference sequence).